This entry features one TCR beta chain sequence. The antigen remains undetermined. Trimming took 6 bases from V and 1 from J, leaving 16 bases between them. The V gene's germline CDR1 is MNHEY and CDR2 SVGAGI. CDR3 length: 15 amino acids. This entry belongs to a study of shared clonotypes between healthy human individuals. General observations from the study: Rarefaction indicated that sorted-subset sequencing remained incomplete although depth was large.

Here immunoSEQ multiplex PCR was the method, and the copy in TCRdb shows in-frame clones only, minus some. The profile shows some 700,000 clones, roughly 91% of them singletons. Sequenced sample: memory CD8+ T cells from PBMCs. The subset was: CD45RO+ cells pooled with CCR7-negative TemRA cells. The receptor's source is a man aged 18 to 30 in good health. Some clones in this sample may be carry-over from other donors' samples. V usage is TRBV6-5 and J usage is TRBJ2-7, with D perhaps given as TRBD1 or TRBD2 (5 bases each). The chain's CDR3 is CASSERGHGSYEQYF. The CDR3 DNA follows: TGTGCCAGCAGCGAGAGGGGTCACGGGTCCTACGAGCAGTACTTC.